One and the same sample provided the 30 T cell receptor beta chains below, sequenced in a study of blood T cell repertoires in COVID-19. TCRdb's table, derived via immunoSEQ multiplex PCR, lists solely in-frame clones and lacks some. This table holds 200,000 to 250,000 clones, 80% found once. Sequences were obtained from peripheral blood. The receptors were gathered from a woman aged 65 to 85 with acute or convalescent COVID-19.

This rearrangement joins TRBV18 to TRBJ1-4; TRBD1 matches at 10 bases. This CDR3 has 15 amino acids. The J segment lost 8 bases and the V segment lost 3 bases, leaving 6 bases of the junction unmatched. Germline CDR1 KGHSH, CDR2 LQKENI. Here the CDR3 DNA reads TGTGCCAGCTCACCTCCGGGACAGGGGAGGGAAAAACTGTTTTTT. It encodes CASSPPGQGREKLFF.

The chain combines TRBV6-6 with TRBJ1-4, with 9 bases that match TRBD1. Germline V CDR1 and CDR2: MNHNY, SVGAGI (reference sequence). CDR3 length: 16 residues. V shed 5 bases, J shed 2 bases, and the junction held 6 bases outside the gene matches. The CDR3 coding sequence is TGTGCCAGCAGTCCGGGACAGGGATCGACTAATGAAAAACTGTTTTTT. Translating gives CASSPGQGSTNEKLFF.

The chain couples TRBV19 to TRBJ2-2; maybe TRBD2 (6 bases). V lost 5 bases and J lost 4, with 14 bases in between. Germline CDR1 LNHDA, CDR2 SQIVND (reference sequence). The CDR3 sequence is 15 residues long. The CDR3 is CASSFSGVVTGELFF. In nucleotides, the CDR3 is TGTGCCAGTAGTTTTTCGGGGGTGGTCACCGGGGAGCTGTTTTTT.

J is TRBJ2-1 and V is TRBV6-2 or TRBV6-3; TRBD2 matches 11 bases. V dropped 2 bases and J dropped 0; count of bases not matched to a gene: 3. The CDR3 length is 17 residues. Germline V lookup: CDR1 MNHEY, CDR2 SVGEGT. The DNA of the CDR3 is TGTGCCAGCAGTTACGCTAGCGGGGGGAGCTCCTACAATGAGCAGTTCTTC. Translation gives CASSYASGGSSYNEQFF.

This clone was seen a single time. The genes are TRBV4-2 and TRBJ2-3, with D maybe TRBD1 (5 bases). Germline assignment: CDR1 LGHNA and CDR2 YNFKEQ. The CDR3 extends over 16 amino acids. V was cut by 4 bases and J by 5 bases, with 19 bases left in between. CDR3 DNA: TGTGCCAGCAGCCGCACCCTCCAGGGCTCGGGAGATACGCAGTATTTT. Its translation is CASSRTLQGSGDTQYF.

This chain uses TRBV2 with TRBJ2-5, with D possibly being TRBD2 (6 bases). This CDR3 spans 14 amino acids. CDR1 is SNHLY and CDR2 is FYNNEI in the germline V gene. With 7 bases removed from V and 1 base from J, the gap between germline ends came to 13 bases. The CDR3: CASKAGLAQETQYF. The DNA of the CDR3 is TGTGCCAGCAAAGCGGGCCTAGCCCAAGAGACCCAGTACTTC.

The chain uses TRBV2 and TRBJ2-5; 8 bases are a match to TRBD2. After removal of 6 bases from V and 2 bases from J, the junction contained 5 bases not matched to a gene. The CDR3 consists of 14 residues. Germline CDR1 is SNHLY and CDR2 is FYNNEI. In nucleotides, the CDR3 is TGTGCCAGCAGGGCGACGGGGGGGCAAGAGACCCAGTACTTC. This encodes CASRATGGQETQYF.

The rearrangement uses TRBV30 and TRBJ2-5; the D gene is possibly TRBD1 (6 bases). V was shortened by 3 bases and J by 3 bases, with 20 bases between the two germline ends. Germline V gene data show CDR1 as GTSNPN and CDR2 as SVGIG (reference sequence). The CDR3 covers 16 residues. DNA of the CDR3: TGTGCCTGGAGGAACAGGGTTGGGGTTCTTGAAGAGACCCAGTACTTC. This gives the protein CAWRNRVGVLEETQYF.

The chain is built from TRBV5-1 and TRBJ1-6; maybe TRBD1 (5 bases). V dropped 0 bases and J dropped 7 bases, with 14 bases sitting between them. Germline V gives CDR1 SGHRS, CDR2 YFSETQ. CDR3 size: 16 residues. The CDR3 DNA reads TGCGCCAGCAGCTTGGCCGGATCTCCAGGGAATTCACCCCTCCACTTT. This codes for CASSLAGSPGNSPLHF.

This chain connects TRBV9 to TRBJ2-3; the D gene is possibly TRBD2 (5 bases). CDR3 length: 14 residues. In germline, CDR1 is SGDLS, CDR2 YYNGEE. Between the trimmed V and J ends, which lost 4 bases and 2 bases, there was a span of 11 bases. The CDR3: CASSLVSVTDTQYF. The CDR3 nucleotides are TGTGCCAGCAGCCTGGTTAGCGTCACAGATACGCAGTATTTT.

This chain connects TRBV15 to TRBJ2-5, with no clear D. Germline-derived CDR1 and CDR2 are LNHNV and YYDKDF (reference sequence). This CDR3 has 14 residues. V lost 0 bases and J lost 0, with 5 bases in between. The CDR3 nucleotides read TGTGCCACCAGCAGAGAGACAAACCAAGAGACCCAGTACTTC. Translated: CATSRETNQETQYF. Complete variable domain (other parts from reference TRBV15 and TRBJ2-5): DAMVIQNPRYQVTQFGKPVTLSCSQTLNHNVMYWYQQKSSQAPKLLFHYYDKDFNNEADTPDNFQSRRPNTSFCFLDIRSPGLGDTAMYLCATSRETNQETQYFGPGTRLLVL.

This clone has only one observation. V usage is TRBV7-2 and J usage is TRBJ2-3, with unresolved D. CDR1 SGHTA and CDR2 FQGNSA come from the germline V gene. The CDR3 consists of 17 residues. Trimming removed 5 bases at V and 0 bases at J, with 18 bases between. The CDR3 DNA is TGTGCCAGCAGCCGCGTCCCCATAATTATTAGCACAGATACGCAGTATTTT. Translated: CASSRVPIIISTDTQYF.

The chain couples TRBV4-1 to TRBJ1-5; tentative D call: TRBD1 (6 bases). Germline CDR1 MGHRA, CDR2 YSYEKL. V dropped 4 bases and J dropped 5 bases, with 27 bases sitting between them. This CDR3 has 19 amino acids. CDR3 nucleotide sequence: TGCGCCAGCAGCCCGCATCCCAAGGGGGACACGAAAACACATCAGCCCCAGCATTTT. This translates into CASSPHPKGDTKTHQPQHF.

This rearrangement joins TRBV6-2 or TRBV6-3 to TRBJ2-5; possibly TRBD2 for D (6 bases). V dropped 4 bases and J dropped 5 bases, with 20 bases sitting between them. Germline-derived CDR1 and CDR2 are MNHEY and SVGEGT. This CDR3 spans 16 amino acids. The CDR3 nucleotides are TGTGCCAGCAGTTCGGGAGATAGCGGTTGGAGGGAGACCCAGTACTTC. This sequence encodes CASSSGDSGWRETQYF.

The genes are TRBV29-1 and TRBJ1-2; TRBD1 aligns across 10 bases. V shed 3 bases, J shed 4 bases, and the junction held 2 bases outside the gene matches. The CDR3 is 13 residues long. CDR1 SQVTM and CDR2 ANQGSEA come from the germline V gene. The CDR3 here is CSVDGQGGYGYTF. The CDR3 DNA is TGCAGCGTTGACGGACAGGGGGGCTATGGCTACACCTTC.

A few counts support this clone. The chain couples TRBV7-9 to TRBJ2-1; weak D call: TRBD1 (6 bases). Germline V gene data show CDR1 as SEHNR and CDR2 as FQNEAQ (reference sequence). This CDR3 is built from 13 residues. With 7 bases removed from V and 10 bases from J, the gap between germline ends came to 17 bases. CDR3 sequence (DNA): TGTGCCAGCAACTGGGGCCAGGGGAACGAGCAGTTCTTC. Protein: CASNWGQGNEQFF.

This rearrangement joins TRBV28 to TRBJ2-3; D is possibly TRBD1 (6 bases). Germline lookup yields CDR1 MDHEN and CDR2 SYDVKM. Deletions cut 3 bases from V and 3 bases from J, with 10 bases between. CDR3 length equals 14 residues. The CDR3 DNA reads as TGTGCCAGCAGTTTCGCCAGGGGAACAGATACGCAGTATTTT. It yields the protein CASSFARGTDTQYF.

The rearrangement links TRBV12-3 or TRBV12-4 to TRBJ2-3; the match to TRBD2 covers 7 bases. The CDR3 runs to 13 residues. V gave up 6 bases and J gave up 4 bases; unmatched junction bases: 4. The CDR3 sequence: CASSGGRADTQYF. In DNA form, the CDR3 reads TGTGCCAGCAGCGGGGGGAGGGCAGATACGCAGTATTTT.

V usage is TRBV4-3 and J usage is TRBJ2-2; D gene ambiguous. This CDR3 spans 15 amino acids. Per the germline V gene, CDR1 is LGHNA and CDR2 is YSLEER. The ends were cut back, 0 bases at V and 4 bases at J, with 9 bases in the middle. Here the CDR3 reads CASSQETGFTGELFF. Here the CDR3 DNA reads TGCGCCAGCAGCCAAGAAACCGGGTTCACCGGGGAGCTGTTTTTT.

For the CDR3, the DNA is TGTGCCAGCAGCCCGGGACTAGCGGGGGGGGCAGATACGCAGTATTTT. Translated: CASSPGLAGGADTQYF. V is TRBV7-9 and J is TRBJ2-3, with TRBD2 matching over 16 bases. V dropped 5 bases and J dropped 4; count of bases not matched to a gene: 3. The CDR3 has 16 amino acids. Germline assignment: CDR1 SEHNR and CDR2 FQNEAQ (reference sequence).

The genes are TRBV10-2 and TRBJ1-5; D remains ambiguous. The CDR3 is 13 residues long. The germline CDR1 and CDR2 sequences are WSHSY and SAAADI. Trimming removed 6 bases from V and 7 bases from J, with 13 bases in between. This CDR3 is CASSYGVNQPQHF. The DNA of the CDR3 is TGCGCCAGCAGCTACGGGGTGAACCAGCCCCAGCATTTT.

V and J are TRBV19 and TRBJ2-3; 8 nucleotides match TRBD2. The CDR3 extends over 18 amino acids. With 5 bases clipped from V and 2 bases from J, the junction kept 15 bases outside the gene matches. CDR1 is LNHDA, CDR2 SQIVND, per germline (reference sequence). CDR3 bases: TGTGCCAGTAGTCCCGATTTTGGGGCGGGGGGTTACACAGATACGCAGTATTTT. This translates into CASSPDFGAGGYTDTQYF.

This clone was detected only a few times. The CDR3 protein is CASSVSGSNTGELFF. The CDR3 nucleotides read TGTGCCAGCAGCGTTTCCGGGTCGAACACCGGGGAGCTGTTTTTT. The chain links TRBV11-3 to TRBJ2-2, with D uncertain. The CDR3 has 15 residues. CDR1 and CDR2 (germline): SGHNT, YENEEA. Trimming removed 5 bases from V and 0 bases from J, with 10 bases in between.

This sequence joins TRBV7-2 and TRBJ2-7; a weak D match, TRBD1 (5 bases). V was clipped by 2 bases and J by 0 bases, with 11 bases between them. The germline gives CDR1 SGHTA, CDR2 FQGNSA. The CDR3 runs 15 residues. The CDR3 DNA is TGTGCCAGCAGCTTACAGGGTACGGTCTCCTACGAGCAGTACTTC. It codes for CASSLQGTVSYEQYF.

This chain uses TRBV25-1 with TRBJ2-1, with TRBD2 as a possible D gene (6 bases). Trimming stripped 2 bases from V and 8 bases from J, with 13 bases between. The CDR3 length is 14 residues. Germline CDR1 reads MGHDK; CDR2 reads SYGVNS. In DNA, the CDR3 is TGTGCCAGCAGTGAAATTGGAGGGTTGGATGAGCAGTTCTTC. Amino acid sequence: CASSEIGGLDEQFF.

The genes are TRBV7-2 and TRBJ2-7; D possibly corresponds to TRBD1 (6 bases). The CDR3 has 15 amino acids. V gave up 3 bases and J gave up 7 bases, with 19 bases separating them. Germline CDR1 is SGHTA and CDR2 is FQGNSA. This CDR3 is CASSFRGVRSGEQYF. The CDR3 DNA is TGTGCCAGCAGCTTCAGGGGTGTCCGGTCGGGTGAGCAGTACTTC.

The chain has TRBV7-9 and TRBJ2-7, with D perhaps TRBD1 (6 bases). Germline CDR1 reads SEHNR; CDR2 reads FQNEAQ (reference sequence). The CDR3 spans 14 residues. Trimming removed 5 bases at V and 2 bases at J, with 13 bases between. The CDR3 coding sequence is TGTGCCAGCAGCCGGACAGAGTCTCCCTACGAGCAGTACTTC. This gives the protein CASSRTESPYEQYF.

J is TRBJ1-5 and V is TRBV19; D might be TRBD1 (6 bases). The CDR3 contains 13 residues. V lost 4 bases and J 7 bases, leaving 11 bases between the germline ends. Germline lookup yields CDR1 LNHDA and CDR2 SQIVND (reference sequence). CDR3 sequence (DNA): TGTGCCAGTAGTACGCAGGGGATACAGCCCCAGCATTTT. Protein: CASSTQGIQPQHF.

The chain recombines TRBV5-6 with TRBJ1-3; D call uncertain. In germline, CDR1 is SGHDT, CDR2 YYEEEE. The CDR3 totals 12 residues. The ends were cut back, 2 bases at V and 4 bases at J, with 4 bases in the middle. The CDR3 loop is CASSLLGNTIYF. Written as DNA, the CDR3 is TGTGCCAGCAGCTTACTCGGAAACACCATATATTTT.

The chain couples TRBV2 to TRBJ2-1; 9 bases map to TRBD1. V was pared by 8 bases and J by 8 bases, with 7 bases of the junction left unmatched. The germline CDR1 and CDR2 sequences are SNHLY and FYNNEI. The CDR3 contains 13 residues. Here the CDR3 DNA reads TGTGCCAGCGGACAGGGGCTCGGGGATGAGCAGTTCTTC. Translated, it gives CASGQGLGDEQFF.